The 32 T cell receptor beta chains given below trace back to one sample, sequenced in a study of control samples from healthy donors and cancer patients. Assay: immunoSEQ multiplex PCR; the TCRdb copy retains only in-frame clones and omits some. This sample carries about 410,000 clones, around 90% of them seen once, and the ten largest clones take 5.5% to 8%. The sequenced sample was PBMCs. All receptors come from a man aged 35 to 55 with head and neck cancer.

V usage is TRBV4-1 and J usage is TRBJ1-5; 10 nucleotides align to TRBD1. V was clipped by 4 bases and J by 11 bases; unmatched bases: 11. This CDR3 region has 15 residues. Looked up from germline, CDR1 is MGHRA and CDR2 is YSYEKL. CDR3 residues: CASSLDRGPTGTQHF. DNA for the CDR3: TGCGCCAGCAGCCTTGACAGGGGGCCTACGGGGACCCAGCATTTT.

The chain employs TRBV19 and TRBJ1-2; the match to TRBD1 covers 8 bases. V gave up 5 bases and J gave up 7 bases; unmatched junction bases: 12. Germline lookup yields CDR1 LNHDA and CDR2 SQIVND (reference sequence). The CDR3 runs 15 residues. Here the CDR3 DNA reads TGTGCCAGTAGTCTAATCCGGGACAGGAAGGGTGGCTACACCTTC. This codes for CASSLIRDRKGGYTF.

The rearrangement uses TRBV7-9 and TRBJ2-5; 10 bases line up with TRBD2. This CDR3 region has 15 residues. Germline values: CDR1 SEHNR, CDR2 FQNEAQ (reference sequence). The J segment lost 4 bases and the V segment lost 5 bases, leaving 7 bases of the junction unmatched. The CDR3 spells CASSLVAGGGETQYF. CDR3 bases: TGTGCCAGCAGCCTTGTAGCGGGGGGAGGAGAGACCCAGTACTTC.

This chain links TRBV4-2 with TRBJ1-3; D is perhaps TRBD1 (6 bases). Germline loops: CDR1 LGHNA, CDR2 YNFKEQ. V was clipped by 0 bases and J by 3 bases, with 15 bases between them. This CDR3 comprises 17 residues. This CDR3 reads CASSQEGGMAFGNTIYF. Here the CDR3 DNA reads TGTGCCAGCAGCCAAGAGGGGGGCATGGCGTTTGGAAACACCATATATTTT.

The V and J genes are TRBV4-2 and TRBJ2-5, with 10 positions matching TRBD1. V shed 4 bases and J 0 bases; nucleotides not matched to a gene: 11. CDR1 and CDR2 (germline): LGHNA, YNFKEQ. The CDR3 covers 18 residues. For the CDR3, the DNA is TGTGCCAGCAGCCTACGGACAGGGGGAAGATCGTACCAAGAGACCCAGTACTTC. As protein: CASSLRTGGRSYQETQYF.

This sequence joins TRBV29-1 and TRBJ2-5, with D perhaps TRBD2 (6 bases). From germline, CDR1 is SQVTM and CDR2 ANQGSEA. Trimming left V 2 bases short and J 5 bases short, with 15 bases between. The CDR3 length is 14 residues. This chain's CDR3 is CSVEKGVGGETQYF. The CDR3 nucleotides read TGCAGCGTTGAAAAGGGAGTTGGGGGGGAGACCCAGTACTTC.

The CDR3 coding sequence is TGTGCCAGCAGCTTTGACCGCGAGGGGAGCACCGGGGAGCTGTTTTTT. Encoded protein: CASSFDREGSTGELFF. The chain recombines TRBV11-1 with TRBJ2-2; either TRBD1 or TRBD2 may fit D (5 bases each). Germline loops: CDR1 SGHAT, CDR2 FQDESV (reference sequence). The V gene lost 3 bases and the J gene lost 4 bases, with 15 bases spanning the gap. This CDR3 has 16 residues.

The rearrangement links TRBV5-1 to TRBJ2-3, with 10 bases identical to TRBD2. The V segment lost 0 bases and the J segment 0 bases; nucleotides outside the gene matches: 10. This CDR3 comprises 19 residues. CDR1 and CDR2 (germline): SGHRS, YFSETQ. Here the CDR3 DNA reads TGCGCCAGCAGCTTGGAGGCTAGCGGGGGCAGGACTAGCACAGATACGCAGTATTTT. Residues: CASSLEASGGRTSTDTQYF.

The gene calls are TRBV28 and TRBJ2-7; TRBD2 aligns across 9 bases. Unmatched junction bases numbered 9, after V lost 4 bases and J lost 2 bases. The CDR3 is made up of 16 amino acids. The germline V gene has CDR1 MDHEN and CDR2 SYDVKM. CDR3 amino acids: CASSSNVVAGAYEQYF. The CDR3 bases are TGTGCCAGCAGTTCCAACGTGGTAGCGGGAGCCTACGAGCAGTACTTC.

CDR3 bases: TGCAGCGTTCAACAGGGGGGCCCCTACGAGCAGTACTTC. As protein: CSVQQGGPYEQYF. The chain links TRBV29-1 to TRBJ2-7, with 8 bases matching TRBD1. J was trimmed by 2 bases and V by 5 bases; bases with no gene match: 5. Germline CDR1 is SQVTM and CDR2 is ANQGSEA. The CDR3 totals 13 residues.

The chain uses TRBV5-1 and TRBJ1-5; TRBD1 matches at 7 bases. Germline CDR1 reads SGHRS; CDR2 reads YFSETQ. Losses at the gene ends were 5 bases for V and 3 bases for J; bases not matched to a gene: 5. This CDR3 has 14 residues. In DNA, the CDR3 is TGCGCCAGCAGGGCAGGGGGGTCCAATCAGCCCCAGCATTTT. Protein product: CASRAGGSNQPQHF.

The chain employs TRBV24-1 and TRBJ2-1; D possibly uses TRBD1 or TRBD2 (5 bases each). With 9 bases removed from V and 6 bases from J, the gap between germline ends came to 11 bases. There are 12 residues in the CDR3. CDR1 KGHDR and CDR2 SFDVKD come from the germline V gene. The CDR3 is CATRDGGNEQFF. The CDR3 DNA reads as TGTGCCACCCGGGACGGAGGCAATGAGCAGTTCTTC.

With respect to this clone: A read error may produce the germline difference seen at one junction end. V gene TRBV7-9 combines with J gene TRBJ2-1, with TRBD2 as a possible D gene (5 bases). The CDR3 has 11 amino acids. CDR1 is SEHNR, CDR2 FQNEAQ, per germline (reference sequence). The CDR3 DNA is TGTGCCAGCAGCTTAGAACGGGGAGCGATCTTC. Its protein is CASSLERGAIF.

The chain joins TRBV5-1 to TRBJ2-7; D is possibly TRBD1 (6 bases). Germline CDR1 is SGHRS and CDR2 is YFSETQ. The CDR3 has 16 amino acids. Trimming shortened V by 0 bases and J by 2 bases, and 15 bases separated the two germline ends. CDR3 loop: CASSLALQGSTYEQYF. CDR3 DNA: TGCGCCAGCAGCTTGGCCTTACAGGGATCGACCTACGAGCAGTACTTC.

The genes are TRBV7-2 and TRBJ1-2; D may be TRBD1 (6 bases). Between the trimmed V and J ends, which lost 1 base and 4 bases, there was a span of 19 bases. Germline CDR1 SGHTA, CDR2 FQGNSA. There are 17 residues in the CDR3. Here the CDR3 DNA reads TGTGCCAGCAGCTTAGTTACGCCAGGGGTTGCCGTCTATGGCTACACCTTC. It encodes CASSLVTPGVAVYGYTF.

The CDR3 is CASSQDRALSGANVLTF. The CDR3 DNA is TGCGCCAGCAGCCAAGATCGGGCGCTCTCTGGGGCCAACGTCCTGACTTTC. The chain carries TRBV4-3 and TRBJ2-6; the D is unclear. Trimming removed 0 bases at V and 0 bases at J, with 9 bases between. Germline assignment: CDR1 LGHNA and CDR2 YSLEER. The CDR3 sequence is 17 residues long.

The V and J genes are TRBV5-5 and TRBJ2-5, with 10 bases fitting TRBD1. Germline-derived CDR1 and CDR2 are SGHKS and YYEKEE (reference sequence). The CDR3 runs 15 residues. Trimming took 5 bases from V and 5 from J; bases not matched to a gene: 9. CDR3 region: CASRRDRGLYETQYF. The CDR3 DNA is TGTGCCAGCAGGCGTGACAGGGGGCTCTATGAGACCCAGTACTTC. The entire variable domain, with the rest obtained from reference TRBV5-5 and TRBJ2-5, is as follows: DAGVTQSPTHLIKTRGQQVTLRCSPISGHKSVSWYQQVLGQGPQFIFQYYEKEERGRGNFPDRFSARQFPNYSSELNVNALLLGDSALYLCASRRDRGLYETQYFGPGTRLLVL.

There are a few counts of this clone. The rearrangement joins TRBV19 to TRBJ1-5; perhaps TRBD1 as D (5 bases). The CDR3 loop spans 14 amino acids. Trimming removed 7 bases at V and 6 bases at J, with 16 bases between. Germline assignment: CDR1 LNHDA and CDR2 SQIVND (reference sequence). CDR3 protein: CASTQGLVGQPQHF. The CDR3 coding sequence is TGTGCCAGTACGCAGGGCCTGGTAGGTCAGCCCCAGCATTTT.

This clone was observed a single time. Distinct nucleotide sequences in the sample also encode this CDR3. The chain links TRBV27 to TRBJ2-7; D is unresolved. This CDR3 is built from 12 residues. Trimming stripped 2 bases from V and 3 bases from J, with 5 bases between. In germline, CDR1 is MNHEY, CDR2 SMNVEV (reference sequence). The CDR3 coding sequence is TGTGCCAGCAGTTTAAATGGCTACGAGCAGTACTTC. Protein sequence: CASSLNGYEQYF.

This chain uses TRBV18 with TRBJ1-1; 8 nucleotides align to TRBD1. The germline V gene encodes CDR1 KGHSH and CDR2 LQKENI. The V gene end was trimmed by 3 bases and the J gene end by 8 bases; junction bases not matched to a gene: 5. The CDR3 is made up of 13 amino acids. CDR3 residues: CASSPLGQGEAFF. For the CDR3, the DNA is TGTGCCAGCTCACCCCTTGGACAGGGAGAAGCTTTCTTT.

The count of this clone is one. The V call is TRBV12-3 or TRBV12-4, the J call TRBJ2-3, with D uncertain. The CDR3 is 11 residues long. Deletions cut 6 bases from V and 6 bases from J, with 7 bases between. CDR3 sequence reads: CASSPRDTQYF. For the CDR3, the DNA is TGTGCCAGCAGCCCGCGGGATACGCAGTATTTT.

The V and J genes are TRBV9 and TRBJ2-5; D not resolved. The germline CDR1 and CDR2 sequences are SGDLS and YYNGEE. The CDR3 has 13 residues. V lost 0 bases, J lost 5 bases, and 8 bases lay in between. The CDR3 sequence: CASSVEGWETQYF. The CDR3 DNA reads as TGTGCCAGCAGCGTAGAGGGTTGGGAGACCCAGTACTTC. Combining the CDR3 with reference TRBV9 and TRBJ2-5 gives the whole variable domain DSGVTQTPKHLITATGQRVTLRCSPRSGDLSVYWYQQSLDQGLQFLIQYYNGEERAKGNILERFSAQQFPDLHSELNLSSLELGDSALYFCASSVEGWETQYFGPGTRLLVL.

The gene calls are TRBV5-1 and TRBJ1-3, with D uncertain. CDR1 is SGHRS, CDR2 YFSETQ, per germline. With 3 bases removed from V and 0 bases from J, the gap between germline ends came to 13 bases. The CDR3 spans 16 residues. DNA for the CDR3: TGCGCCAGCAGCTCTAGTTTACTGATCTCTGGAAACACCATATATTTT. Amino acid sequence: CASSSSLLISGNTIYF.

The chain couples TRBV7-3 to TRBJ2-3, with D tentatively TRBD2 (7 bases). The V gene lost 2 bases and the J gene lost 5 bases, with 17 bases spanning the gap. Germline CDR1 SGHTA, CDR2 FQGTGA. The CDR3 totals 16 residues. In nucleotides, the CDR3 is TGTGCCAGCAGCTTAGGGTTTGCGGGGGCAATAGATACGCAGTATTTT. Its protein product is CASSLGFAGAIDTQYF.

The chain uses TRBV19 and TRBJ2-7; 8 positions match TRBD1. J gave up 3 bases and V 2 bases, and 6 bases lay outside the gene matches. Germline V gene sequence: CDR1 LNHDA, CDR2 SQIVND (reference sequence). The CDR3 has 15 residues. The DNA for the CDR3 is TGTGCCAGTAGTATACAGGGGGCGGCTTACTACGAGCAGTACTTC. Its protein product is CASSIQGAAYYEQYF. Combining the CDR3 with reference TRBV19 and TRBJ2-7 gives the whole variable domain DGGITQSPKYLFRKEGQNVTLSCEQNLNHDAMYWYRQDPGQGLRLIYYSQIVNDFQKGDIAEGYSVSREKKESFPLTVTSAQKNPTAFYLCASSIQGAAYYEQYFGPGTRLTVT.

This clone was detected once. The chain employs TRBV5-6 and TRBJ2-1; D remains unclear. V gave up 4 bases and J gave up 4 bases, with 18 bases separating them. CDR3 length: 16 amino acids. CDR1 SGHDT and CDR2 YYEEEE come from the germline V gene. The CDR3 DNA sequence: TGTGCCAGCAGCCCCGACGGAACCAAACTTTACAATGAGCAGTTCTTC. Its translation: CASSPDGTKLYNEQFF.

The V gene is TRBV7-9, the J gene TRBJ2-1, with D hard to call. CDR3 length: 14 residues. Trimming took off 1 base at V and 4 bases at J, with 8 bases between the two ends. The germline V gene encodes CDR1 SEHNR and CDR2 FQNEAQ (reference sequence). The CDR3 spells CASSLVTTYNEQFF. In DNA form, the CDR3 reads TGTGCCAGCAGCTTAGTAACTACTTACAATGAGCAGTTCTTC.

CDR3 DNA: TGTGCCAGTAGAGTGGGACAGGGCCGAGGTAATGAAAAACTGTTTTTT. Translating gives CASRVGQGRGNEKLFF. This chain joins TRBV19 and TRBJ1-4; the match to TRBD1 covers 9 bases. The trim removed 6 bases at V and 4 bases at J, leaving 9 bases unmatched. The CDR3 covers 16 residues. Germline V lookup: CDR1 LNHDA, CDR2 SQIVND (reference sequence).

The rearrangement links TRBV7-3 to TRBJ2-2, with D unresolved. Between the trimmed V and J ends, which lost 5 bases and 6 bases, there was a span of 10 bases. Per the germline V gene, CDR1 is SGHTA and CDR2 is FQGTGA. This CDR3 is built from 13 residues. CDR3 protein: CASSPRTPGELFF. CDR3 DNA sequence: TGTGCCAGCAGCCCAAGGACCCCCGGGGAGCTGTTTTTT.

This clone was picked up a small number of times. This chain links TRBV7-9 with TRBJ1-1, with D perhaps matching TRBD1 (5 bases). The CDR3 length is 15 residues. The V end was cut by 5 bases, the J end by 6 bases, with 19 bases between. Per germline, CDR1 SEHNR and CDR2 FQNEAQ (reference sequence). The CDR3 coding sequence is TGTGCCAGCAGCCCCCCCGGGGGAGGGTTATCTGAAGCTTTCTTT. The encoded protein is CASSPPGGGLSEAFF.

This rearrangement joins TRBV10-1 to TRBJ2-5; possibly TRBD1 for D (6 bases). Germline CDR1 is WNHNN and CDR2 is SYGVQD (reference sequence). V lost 6 bases and J lost 5, with 13 bases in between. This CDR3 spans 13 amino acids. The CDR3 region is CASRAGVGETQYF. The CDR3 coding sequence is TGCGCCAGCAGGGCAGGGGTCGGGGAGACCCAGTACTTC.

V gene TRBV30 combines with J gene TRBJ2-1, with 13 nucleotides matching TRBD2. CDR3 size: 15 residues. Looked up from germline, CDR1 is GTSNPN and CDR2 is SVGIG (reference sequence). J gave up 8 bases and V 1 base, and 5 bases lay outside the gene matches. The CDR3: CAWSGGLAGVDEQFF. The DNA for the CDR3 is TGTGCCTGGAGTGGAGGACTAGCGGGGGTGGATGAGCAGTTCTTC.